This TCR beta chain was sequenced for a study of B cell selection in AIRE deficiency (dated by TCRdb to about 2019). Notes on the research overall: A comparison of TCRbeta repertoires of sorted blood CD4+ conventional T cells and regulatory T cells was made between AIRE-deficient patients and healthy controls. The TCR-sequenced cohort comprised roughly 5 AIRE-deficient APECED patients and roughly 5 healthy control donors.

What the authors observed across the whole study: Sequencing covered only TCRbeta chains, and 35% to 40% of shared healthy-donor Treg sequences were also present in healthy Tconv, possibly due to differing TCRalpha chains. Shorter CDR3s were found in shared Treg sequences, reflecting a bias toward rearrangements containing few non-templated nucleotide insertions. Among fewer than 4,500 shared Treg TCRbeta sequences, around 32% were shared exclusively among healthy donors and 9.3% exclusively among patients, which suggests that Treg selection is less efficient in the absence of AIRE. TCRBV gene usage, CDR3 length and TCR diversity in Tconv and Treg cells from AIRE-deficient patients were found to be similar to those in cells from healthy donors. Around a third of the Treg TCRbeta sequences shared among healthy donors were found in patient Tconv cells, which suggests that Treg-biased clones were diverted into the Tconv compartment.

Of note for this clone: Its antigen remains unidentified. Qualities for individual bases were not recorded, and no much larger clone is one base off.

After removal of 6 bases from V and 0 bases from J, the junction retains 4 bases not matched to a gene. CDR1 and CDR2, per the germline V gene, are SGHVS and FNYEAQ. The CDR3 spans 15 residues, from the cysteine through the phenylalanine. The only DNA kept is the CDR3, 45 bases in frame from the first base. The immunoSEQ platform was used for TCRbeta chain sequencing. The paper's data handling went like this. When conventional T cell repertoires were pooled, about 11x10^4 distinct in-frame TCRbeta sequences were obtained from patients and approximately 1.4x10^5 from healthy donors. Treg TCRbeta sequences found in two or more individuals were defined as public, and these public Treg TCRbeta sequences were then searched for in Tconv repertoires. To test for differences between groups, Mann-Whitney U tests with Bonferroni-Dunn correction were run in GraphPad Prism 7.03. This immuneACCESS table, as held by TCRdb, lists in-frame sequences with V and J called but not all clones. Of the missing ones, under half trace to an unresolved V gene in checked studies; the others have no known cause. V, J and clone size reflect that table, while D and trimming were determined from the DNA. This sample has some 20,000 clones in its table, and roughly 98% of those were observed once. Approximately 0.15% of the sample goes to the ten largest clones.

CD4+CD127+ cells were sorted as the conventional CD4 T cell population. APECED syndrome was present in the AIRE-deficient patients. Tconv and Treg cells for TCRbeta sequencing were sorted on a FACSAria flow cytometer. The sorted cells were collected in 5-ml round-bottom polystyrene tubes, and the dry cell pellets were frozen at -80 degrees C prior to sequencing. The sequenced sample was conventional CD4+ T cells sorted from PBMCs. This receptor was taken from a human donor with AIRE deficiency. The chain was built from TRBV7-6 and TRBJ2-1; 8 bases in the junction line up with TRBD2. The sequenced DNA is TGTGCCAGCAGTGAAAGCGGGAGCTCCTACAATGAGCAGTTCTTC. It codes for CASSESGSSYNEQFF. Beyond the CDR3, the reference TRBV7-6 and TRBJ2-1 genes provide the residues; the full variable domain reads: GAGVSQSPRYKVTKRGQDVALRCDPISGHVSLYWYRQALGQGPEFLTYFNYEAQQDKSGLPNDRFSAERPEGSISTLTIQRTEQRDSAMYRCASSESGSSYNEQFFGPGTRLTVL.